Listed here are 10 T cell receptor beta chains from one sample, sequenced in a study of early T cells in non-severe SARS-CoV-2 infection. TCRdb ran MiXCR on the 5' RACE reads and lists one entry per CDR3 protein. The repertoire holds roughly 51,000 distinct CDR3 sequences, with around 6.9% as singletons. The source was whole blood, collected at baseline. These receptors came from an adult who was a healthcare worker with PCR-confirmed SARS-CoV-2 infection or an uninfected control (not recorded which).

The genes are TRBV18 and TRBJ1-6, with TRBD1 matching 9 bases. With 4 bases clipped from V and 4 bases from J, the junction kept 8 bases outside the gene matches. The germline V gene has CDR1 KGHSH and CDR2 LQKENI. This CDR3 is 17 amino acids long. The CDR3 protein is CASSLTGGNGYNSPLHF. CDR3 DNA sequence: TGTGCCAGCTCACTTACAGGGGGCAACGGGTATAATTCACCCCTCCACTTT.

This clonotype was recorded many times. The CDR3 protein is CASKRGVETDTQYF. The CDR3 DNA sequence: TGCGCCAGCAAGAGGGGTGTTGAGACAGATACGCAGTATTTT. The chain has TRBV4-3 and TRBJ2-3, with D tentatively TRBD1 or TRBD2 (5 bases each). The V end lost 7 bases, the J end lost 3 bases, and 14 bases lay between the germline ends. The V gene's germline CDR1 is LGHNA and CDR2 YSLEER. The CDR3 loop spans 14 amino acids.

This clonotype was seen many times. The CDR3 nucleotides are TGTGCCAGCAGACGGGACAGAACCTACGAGCAGTACTTC. This gives the protein CASRRDRTYEQYF. The V call is TRBV7-8, the J call TRBJ2-7, with 7 positions matching TRBD1. From germline, CDR1 is SGHVS and CDR2 FQNEAQ. With V trimmed by 6 bases and J by 2 bases, 4 bases remained unmatched. This CDR3 is built from 13 residues.

This clonotype was seen more than once but under ten times. The rearrangement joins TRBV2 to TRBJ1-4, with TRBD1 matching over 9 bases. The V gene end was trimmed by 6 bases and the J gene end by 8 bases; junction bases not matched to a gene: 4. In germline, CDR1 is SNHLY, CDR2 FYNNEI. The CDR3 consists of 13 residues. CDR3 in DNA: TGTGCCAGCAGGGACAGGGGAGCCGAAAAACTGTTTTTT. It specifies CASRDRGAEKLFF. Full variable domain (rest looked up from reference TRBV2 and TRBJ1-4): EPEVTQTPSHQVTQMGQEVILRCVPISNHLYFYWYRQILGQKVEFLVSFYNNEISEKSEIFDDQFSVERPDGSNFTLKIRSTKLEDSAMYFCASRDRGAEKLFFGSGTQLSVL.

This clonotype was seen many times. V is TRBV5-1 and J is TRBJ2-5, with 7 bases lining up with TRBD1. The junction had 5 bases not matched to a gene; V was cut back by 4 bases and J by 5 bases. The CDR3 runs 13 residues. CDR1 and CDR2 from the germline V gene are SGHRS and YFSETQ. The CDR3: CASSLDRVETQYF. CDR3 in DNA: TGCGCCAGCAGCCTAGACAGGGTGGAGACCCAGTACTTC.

This clonotype has only a few counts. This chain connects TRBV7-2 to TRBJ2-1, with 8 bases matching TRBD1. Unmatched junction bases numbered 14, after V lost 5 bases and J lost 14 bases. The CDR3 has 14 amino acids. Looked up from germline, CDR1 is SGHTA and CDR2 is FQGNSA. This chain's CDR3 is CASSPGSSGGEEFF. CDR3 in DNA: TGTGCCAGCAGCCCGGGCAGTTCAGGGGGCGAGGAGTTCTTC.

Many counts were recorded for this clonotype. This chain uses TRBV4-3 with TRBJ2-1; D might be TRBD1 or TRBD2, each matching 5 bases. The CDR3 contains 18 residues. V lost 1 base and J 5 bases, leaving 21 bases between the germline ends. The germline V gene has CDR1 LGHNA and CDR2 YSLEER. CDR3 DNA sequence: TGCGCCAGCAGCCAAGTGGGATCCCGGTCGGGGCCCCACAATGAGCAGTTCTTC. Its translation is CASSQVGSRSGPHNEQFF.

This clonotype has at least ten counts. The chain carries TRBV5-1 and TRBJ2-2; D ambiguous. Deletions cut 4 bases from V and 0 bases from J, with 4 bases between. This CDR3 comprises 13 residues. CDR1 and CDR2 (germline): SGHRS, YFSETQ. The DNA for the CDR3 is TGCGCCAGCAGCCCCGCGAACACCGGGGAGCTGTTTTTT. Amino acids: CASSPANTGELFF.

This clonotype was seen more than once but under ten times. The chain uses TRBV14 and TRBJ2-3; 11 bases are a match to TRBD2. This CDR3 has 15 amino acids. The germline CDR1 and CDR2 sequences are SGHDN and FVKESK. The V segment lost 2 bases and the J segment 9 bases; nucleotides outside the gene matches: 7. The CDR3 loop is CASSQSSGGRRTQYF. The CDR3 region has the DNA TGTGCCAGCAGCCAATCTAGCGGGGGGCGGAGGACGCAGTATTTT.

This clonotype has ten or more counts. The chain has TRBV4-3 and TRBJ2-1, with TRBD2 matching over 11 bases. V was pared by 0 bases and J by 1 base, with 2 bases of the junction left unmatched. Per the germline V gene, CDR1 is LGHNA and CDR2 is YSLEER. This CDR3 comprises 17 residues. The CDR3 region has the DNA TGCGCCAGCAGCCAAGACCCTAGCGGGGGGTCCTACAATGAGCAGTTCTTC. Its translation is CASSQDPSGGSYNEQFF.